The rows below give T cell receptor beta chains drawn from one sample of a study of blood T cell repertoires in COVID-19. TCRdb keeps only in-frame clones here, not all; method: immunoSEQ multiplex PCR. The repertoire holds fewer than 350,000 clones, with roughly nine tenths as singletons. The sample was peripheral blood. These receptors were taken from a woman in her twenties or thirties with COVID-19, enrolled during active disease. The CDR3 runs from the conserved cysteine through the conserved F or W. Fields, in order: J gene, V gene, clone size, D gene, CDR3 protein, CDR3 DNA. The D gene is left open where the match is weak. For some rows the clone size is stated as once, few or many, or as a class when expanded; others skip it.

J: TRBJ2-5
V: TRBV5-4
size: -
D: TRBD2
CDR3: CASSKRGGEETQYF
DNA: TGTGCCAGCAGCAAGCGGGGGGGCGAAGAGACCCAGTACTTC

J: TRBJ2-3
V: TRBV6-5
size: -
D: -
CDR3: CASSYSPTGTDTQYF
DNA: TGTGCCAGCAGTTACTCTCCCACGGGCACAGATACGCAGTATTTT

J: TRBJ2-7
V: TRBV7-9
size: -
D: -
CDR3: CASSLDSEKSGASYEQYF
DNA: TGTGCCAGCAGCTTAGATTCCGAAAAGTCGGGAGCCTCCTACGAGCAGTACTTC

J: TRBJ2-1
V: TRBV7-9
size: -
D: TRBD1
CDR3: CASSLVGTGPGHEQFF
DNA: TGTGCCAGCAGCTTAGTAGGGACAGGCCCCGGCCATGAGCAGTTCTTC

J: TRBJ2-6
V: TRBV30
size: -
D: -
CDR3: CAWRWQGSGANVLTF
DNA: TGTGCCTGGAGGTGGCAGGGGTCTGGGGCCAACGTCCTGACTTTC

J: TRBJ1-4
V: TRBV5-5
size: -
D: -
CDR3: CASSEQANEKLFF
DNA: TGTGCCAGCAGCGAGCAGGCAAATGAAAAACTGTTTTTT

J: TRBJ1-4
V: TRBV7-9
size: -
D: TRBD1
CDR3: CASSPRQGYATNEKLFF
DNA: TGTGCCAGCAGTCCGCGACAGGGGTATGCAACTAATGAAAAACTGTTTTTT

J: TRBJ1-1
V: TRBV3-1/TRBV3-2
size: -
D: TRBD1
CDR3: CASSQGQGSTEAFF
DNA: TGTGCCAGCAGCCAAGGACAGGGAAGCACTGAAGCTTTCTTT

J: TRBJ2-5
V: TRBV7-2
size: -
D: TRBD2
CDR3: CMSGGGPAETQYF
DNA: TGTATGTCCGGGGGGGGGCCCGCTGAGACCCAGTACTTC

J: TRBJ1-2
V: TRBV29-1
size: -
D: -
CDR3: CSVEAAAAEGYGYTF
DNA: TGCAGCGTTGAAGCAGCCGCCGCTGAGGGTTATGGCTACACCTTC

J: TRBJ2-3
V: TRBV19
size: once
D: TRBD2
CDR3: CASSMTSGGPITDTQYF
DNA: TGTGCCAGTAGTATGACTAGCGGGGGACCTATCACAGATACGCAGTATTTT

J: TRBJ2-1
V: TRBV5-1
size: -
D: -
CDR3: CASSPTSATYNEQFF
DNA: TGCGCCAGCAGCCCGACTAGTGCCACCTACAATGAGCAGTTCTTC

J: TRBJ1-5
V: TRBV3-1/TRBV3-2
size: few
D: -
CDR3: CASSPSQPQHF
DNA: TGTGCCAGCAGCCCCAGTCAGCCCCAGCATTTT

J: TRBJ1-4
V: TRBV21-1
size: -
D: -
CDR3: CASSRIGPRPEKLFF
DNA: TGTGCCAGCTCCAGGATCGGCCCAAGACCCGAAAAACTGTTTTTT

J: TRBJ2-7
V: TRBV10-2
size: -
D: -
CDR3: CASSVFGESSEQYF
DNA: TGCGCCAGCAGTGTTTTCGGGGAATCGTCCGAGCAGTACTTC

J: TRBJ1-1
V: TRBV28
size: -
D: TRBD1
CDR3: CASSLRTGPTFF
DNA: TGTGCCAGCAGTCTACGGACAGGTCCCACCTTCTTT

J: TRBJ2-2
V: TRBV27
size: -
D: TRBD2
CDR3: CASAGLAGVRDTGELFF
DNA: TGTGCCAGCGCGGGACTAGCGGGGGTGCGGGACACCGGGGAGCTGTTTTTT

J: TRBJ1-1
V: TRBV4-1
size: -
D: -
CDR3: CASSQEYVGRTEAFF
DNA: TGCGCCAGCAGCCAAGAGTATGTAGGGAGAACTGAAGCTTTCTTT

J: TRBJ2-7
V: TRBV7-9
size: -
D: TRBD1
CDR3: CASSFSDRLIGGQYF
DNA: TGTGCCAGCAGCTTTTCGGACAGGCTTATAGGCGGGCAGTACTTC

J: TRBJ2-1
V: TRBV9
size: -
D: -
CDR3: CASSVGGGDEQFF
DNA: TGTGCCAGCAGCGTAGGCGGGGGCGATGAGCAGTTCTTC

J: TRBJ1-2
V: TRBV9
size: few
D: -
CDR3: CASSAGTVFGRGYGYTF
DNA: TGTGCCAGCAGCGCCGGGACGGTTTTCGGGAGGGGCTATGGCTACACCTTC

J: TRBJ1-4
V: TRBV2
size: -
D: -
CDR3: CASIGDVVGGEKLFF
DNA: TGTGCCAGCATCGGGGATGTGGTCGGGGGTGAAAAACTGTTTTTT

J: TRBJ2-7
V: TRBV27
size: few
D: -
CDR3: CASSLTGYEQYF
DNA: TGTGCCAGCAGTTTAACGGGCTACGAGCAGTACTTC

J: TRBJ2-1
V: TRBV7-9
size: -
D: -
CDR3: CASSWSSVTARNEQFF
DNA: TGTGCCAGCAGCTGGTCTAGCGTTACCGCTAGGAATGAGCAGTTCTTC

J: TRBJ2-7
V: TRBV5-4
size: -
D: TRBD2
CDR3: CASSLKAGGFGEQYF
DNA: TGTGCCAGCAGCTTGAAAGCGGGGGGATTCGGCGAGCAGTACTTC

J: TRBJ1-2
V: TRBV28
size: -
D: -
CDR3: CASRSSGGLVSIYGYTF
DNA: TGTGCCAGCAGGTCGTCTGGGGGCCTAGTTTCTATTTATGGCTACACCTTC

J: TRBJ1-3
V: TRBV12-3/TRBV12-4
size: -
D: -
CDR3: CASRAGAGNTIYF
DNA: TGTGCCAGCAGAGCAGGGGCTGGAAACACCATATATTTT

J: TRBJ2-7
V: TRBV28
size: -
D: TRBD1
CDR3: CASSSRTGNFYEQYF
DNA: TGTGCCAGCAGTTCTCGGACAGGGAATTTCTACGAGCAGTACTTC

J: TRBJ1-2
V: TRBV10-2
size: -
D: -
CDR3: CASRPTGDYGYTF
DNA: TGCGCCAGCAGACCCACGGGGGACTATGGCTACACCTTC

J: TRBJ1-2
V: TRBV7-2
size: -
D: TRBD1
CDR3: CASSSHGTGFYGYTF
DNA: TGTGCCAGCAGCTCCCACGGGACAGGGTTCTATGGCTACACCTTC

J: TRBJ1-2
V: TRBV28
size: -
D: -
CDR3: CATTPDMFYYGYTF
DNA: TGTGCCACCACCCCGGACATGTTTTACTACGGCTACACCTTC

J: TRBJ1-6
V: TRBV6-5
size: -
D: -
CDR3: CASSYTHGENSPLHF
DNA: TGTGCCAGCAGTTACACCCACGGGGAGAATTCACCCCTCCACTTT

J: TRBJ2-7
V: TRBV11-3
size: -
D: TRBD1
CDR3: CASSPGTGEHEQYF
DNA: TGTGCCAGCAGCCCTGGGACAGGAGAACACGAGCAGTACTTC

J: TRBJ2-5
V: TRBV5-1
size: -
D: -
CDR3: CASSLVHTQETQYF
DNA: TGCGCCAGCAGCTTGGTACATACGCAGGAGACCCAGTACTTC

J: TRBJ2-3
V: TRBV24-1
size: -
D: TRBD1
CDR3: CATSDYTGVSTDTQYF
DNA: TGTGCCACCAGTGACTATACAGGGGTGAGCACAGATACGCAGTATTTT

J: TRBJ1-3
V: TRBV6-4
size: -
D: -
CDR3: CASSGQNYSGNTIYF
DNA: TGTGCCAGCAGTGGGCAGAACTACTCTGGAAACACCATATATTTT

J: TRBJ2-1
V: TRBV7-2
size: -
D: TRBD2
CDR3: CASSLTGGPNEQFF
DNA: TGTGCCAGCAGCTTAACGGGGGGGCCGAATGAGCAGTTCTTC

J: TRBJ2-7
V: TRBV5-6
size: -
D: -
CDR3: CASSRTGTSPYEQYF
DNA: TGTGCCAGCAGCCGAACAGGGACAAGTCCCTACGAGCAGTACTTC

J: TRBJ2-3
V: TRBV5-1
size: -
D: TRBD1
CDR3: CASSRTGALGRGTDTQYF
DNA: TGCGCCAGCAGCAGGACAGGGGCCCTTGGGCGGGGCACAGATACGCAGTATTTT

J: TRBJ2-7
V: TRBV20-1
size: -
D: -
CDR3: CSASGRVTYEQYF
DNA: TGCAGTGCTAGTGGGCGGGTTACCTACGAGCAGTACTTC

J: TRBJ1-6
V: TRBV28
size: once
D: -
CDR3: CASTTNDSLYNSPLHF
DNA: TGTGCCAGCACCACGAATGACAGCCTCTATAATTCACCCCTCCACTTT

J: TRBJ2-2
V: TRBV2
size: -
D: -
CDR3: CASSAVDGTIGELFF
DNA: TGTGCCAGCAGTGCAGTTGACGGCACTATCGGGGAGCTGTTTTTT

J: TRBJ1-2
V: TRBV2
size: -
D: TRBD1
CDR3: CASSITGGNYGYTF
DNA: TGTGCCAGCAGCATAACAGGGGGTAACTATGGCTACACCTTC

J: TRBJ1-2
V: TRBV7-9
size: -
D: -
CDR3: CASSSTRWGGGTGNGYTF
DNA: TGTGCCAGCAGCTCCACCCGTTGGGGAGGAGGGACCGGGAATGGCTACACCTTC

J: TRBJ2-7
V: TRBV7-2
size: -
D: TRBD2
CDR3: CASSLTGGYEQYF
DNA: TGTGCCAGCAGCTTAACGGGGGGCTACGAGCAGTACTTC

J: TRBJ1-5
V: TRBV7-8
size: -
D: -
CDR3: CASSLGFGGQPQHF
DNA: TGTGCCAGCAGCTTAGGGTTCGGTGGTCAGCCCCAGCATTTT

J: TRBJ2-3
V: TRBV5-1
size: -
D: -
CDR3: CASSFVAGPTDTQYF
DNA: TGCGCCAGCAGCTTCGTGGCGGGCCCCACAGATACGCAGTATTTT

J: TRBJ2-2
V: TRBV6-5
size: many
D: -
CDR3: CATSFSNTGELFF
DNA: TGTGCCACTTCGTTTTCGAACACCGGGGAGCTGTTTTTT

J: TRBJ1-1
V: TRBV5-1
size: -
D: TRBD1
CDR3: CASSSGQGDTEAFF
DNA: TGCGCCAGCAGCTCAGGACAGGGAGACACTGAAGCTTTCTTT

J: TRBJ1-2
V: TRBV28
size: -
D: -
CDR3: CASSGSWIGAATSYGYTF
DNA: TGTGCCAGCAGTGGGTCGTGGATTGGGGCAGCAACTTCTTATGGCTACACCTTC

J: TRBJ2-7
V: TRBV15
size: -
D: TRBD1
CDR3: CATSRDLVGQGVYEQYF
DNA: TGTGCCACCAGCAGAGACCTCGTAGGACAGGGGGTTTACGAGCAGTACTTC

J: TRBJ1-5
V: TRBV5-1
size: -
D: -
CDR3: CASSLMPTGAPYSNQPQHF
DNA: TGCGCCAGCAGCTTGATGCCAACAGGTGCCCCTTATAGCAATCAGCCCCAGCATTTT

J: TRBJ1-2
V: TRBV4-2
size: -
D: -
CDR3: CASSITIGQPNYGYTF
DNA: TGTGCCAGCAGCATTACCATTGGACAGCCTAACTATGGCTACACCTTC

J: TRBJ1-1
V: TRBV7-6
size: -
D: -
CDR3: CASSLLAVTVMNTEAFF
DNA: TGTGCCAGCAGCCTCTTGGCCGTGACAGTAATGAACACTGAAGCTTTCTTT

J: TRBJ2-5
V: TRBV3-1/TRBV3-2
size: once
D: TRBD2
CDR3: CASSQDPGGRETQYF
DNA: TGTGCCAGCAGCCAAGATCCGGGGGGTCGAGAGACCCAGTACTTC